The 3 T cell receptor beta chains below were found in one sample sequenced in a study of blood T cell repertoires in COVID-19 (dated by TCRdb to 2020 to 2021). Library preparation employed the immunoSEQ multiplex PCR assay. TCRdb mirrors the immuneACCESS table, restricted to in-frame sequences. Some clones are absent from its copies; in checked studies, under half trace to an unresolved V gene, and the reason for the others is unknown. This sample has about 240,000 clones in its table, and around 86% of those were observed once. About 3.5% of the sample belongs to the ten largest clones. Sequenced input: PBMCs or T cells enriched from blood (not recorded which). These receptor sequences come from a woman in her thirties or forties with acute COVID-19.

The chain links TRBV19 to TRBJ1-2; no definite D call. The CDR3 covers 16 residues. V lost 3 bases and J lost 2, with 16 bases in between. Germline CDR1 LNHDA, CDR2 SQIVND (reference sequence). The CDR3 region has the DNA TGTGCCAGTAGTATTGGCCTTCTCTCCTCAAACTATGGCTACACCTTC. It is translated as CASSIGLLSSNYGYTF.

The chain uses TRBV6-5 and TRBJ2-1, with TRBD1 matching 7 bases. V was clipped by 7 bases and J by 4 bases; unmatched bases: 10. The CDR3 is 15 residues long. From germline, CDR1 is MNHEY and CDR2 SVGAGI. The CDR3, as DNA: TGTGCCAGCAAAACCAACAGGGGACCTTACAATGAGCAGTTCTTC. This gives the protein CASKTNRGPYNEQFF.

The V and J genes are TRBV15 and TRBJ1-4; 8 nucleotides match TRBD1. Germline loops: CDR1 LNHNV, CDR2 YYDKDF (reference sequence). The V and J ends lost 0 bases and 7 bases, in that order; junction bases with no gene match: 7. The CDR3 extends over 16 amino acids. CDR3 sequence reads: CATSRDPTGVGEKLFF. The CDR3 bases are TGTGCCACCAGCAGAGATCCGACAGGGGTGGGTGAAAAACTGTTTTTT.